One and the same sample provided the 26 T cell receptor beta chains below, sequenced in a study of blood T cell repertoires in COVID-19 (dated by TCRdb to 2020 to 2022). Library creation used the immunoSEQ multiplex PCR assay. In TCRdb, the immuneACCESS table is reduced to in-frame sequences with V and J assigned. These tables do not hold every clone; where another copy was compared, an unresolved V gene accounts for under half, and the others remain unexplained. For this sample the table gives 150,000 to 200,000 clones, of which under 85% were detected only once. The ten largest account for around 2.8% of the sample. Sequenced sample: peripheral blood. Source of these receptors: an older man with acute or convalescent COVID-19.

The chain recombines TRBV24-1 with TRBJ1-5; D is unresolved. V lost 12 bases and J 7 bases, leaving 15 bases between the germline ends. The CDR3 is made up of 12 amino acids. CDR1 and CDR2 (germline): KGHDR, SFDVKD. The CDR3 is CAPLWPCQPQHF. CDR3 bases: TGTGCCCCCTTGTGGCCCTGCCAGCCCCAGCATTTT.

V is TRBV30 and J is TRBJ1-1; D is undetermined. The CDR3 contains 16 residues. With 3 bases removed from V and 1 base from J, the gap between germline ends came to 18 bases. CDR1 GTSNPN and CDR2 SVGIG come from the germline V gene (reference sequence). The CDR3 reads CAWRIPRGLGNTEAFF. Here the CDR3 DNA reads TGTGCCTGGAGGATTCCTCGAGGGCTAGGGAACACTGAAGCTTTCTTT.

The gene calls are TRBV27 and TRBJ1-1; the D gene is possibly TRBD1 (6 bases). CDR1 and CDR2 (germline): MNHEY, SMNVEV (reference sequence). The CDR3 contains 13 residues. V lost 5 bases, J lost 4 bases, and 11 bases lay in between. CDR3 sequence: CASSEQGRTEAFF. The CDR3 DNA reads as TGTGCCAGCAGTGAACAGGGTCGCACTGAAGCTTTCTTT.

DNA for the CDR3: TGTGCCAGCAGCTTAGAAGAGTTCAGGGGGCACGGCTACACCTTC. Translating gives CASSLEEFRGHGYTF. V usage is TRBV7-9 and J usage is TRBJ1-2; 8 bases agree with TRBD1. V lost 1 base and J lost 8; bases outside the gene matches: 9. The CDR3 extends over 15 amino acids. Germline CDR1 is SEHNR and CDR2 is FQNEAQ (reference sequence).

This chain connects TRBV12-3 or TRBV12-4 to TRBJ1-4; maybe TRBD1 (5 bases). V lost 7 bases and J lost 3, with 9 bases in between. CDR3 length equals 13 residues. CDR3 protein: CASKRGANEKLFF. The DNA of the CDR3 is TGTGCCAGCAAACGGGGGGCTAATGAAAAACTGTTTTTT.

This chain joins TRBV6-5 and TRBJ2-5; 7 nucleotides match TRBD1. V was clipped by 4 bases and J by 5 bases; unmatched bases: 4. CDR3 size: 13 residues. The germline V gene has CDR1 MNHEY and CDR2 SVGAGI. The CDR3 reads CASSLQGRETQYF. The CDR3 region has the DNA TGTGCCAGCAGTTTACAGGGGCGGGAGACCCAGTACTTC.

This clone was found once. One end of the junction varies from germline; a read error may be responsible. The genes are TRBV10-3 and TRBJ2-2; D may be TRBD1 (6 bases). This CDR3 is built from 15 residues. Germline-derived CDR1 and CDR2 are ENHRY and SYGVKD. Here the CDR3 DNA reads TGTGCCATCCGTGAGGGGACACGCAACACCGGGGAGCTGTTTTTT. It translates to CAIREGTRNTGELFF.

This sequence joins TRBV10-3 and TRBJ1-1; no clear D. Per germline, CDR1 ENHRY and CDR2 SYGVKD. The CDR3 has 12 amino acids. Trimming took off 5 bases at V and 7 bases at J, with 11 bases between the two ends. This CDR3 is CAISRQGNEAFF. Written as DNA, the CDR3 is TGTGCCATCAGTCGACAAGGAAATGAAGCTTTCTTT.

The genes are TRBV6-2 or TRBV6-3 and TRBJ2-5; D possibly corresponds to TRBD1 (6 bases). The germline gives CDR1 MNHEY, CDR2 SVGEGT. This CDR3 is 13 amino acids long. V lost 6 bases and J 1 base, leaving 9 bases between the germline ends. The CDR3 region has the DNA TGTGCCAGCAGCGGACAGATCCAAGAGACCCAGTACTTC. Translating it yields CASSGQIQETQYF.

The chain links TRBV12-5 to TRBJ2-4; 10 bases are a match to TRBD1. CDR3 size: 16 residues. CDR1 and CDR2 from the germline V gene are LGHNT and FRNRAP. V lost 2 bases to trimming and J lost 5 bases; unmatched junction nucleotides: 6. The CDR3 nucleotides read TGTGCTAGTGGTTTGCAAACCGGGACAGGGGAAAACATTCAGTACTTC. Protein product: CASGLQTGTGENIQYF.

The chain is built from TRBV5-5 and TRBJ2-5; D remains unclear. The CDR3 spans 12 residues. V lost 1 base, J lost 4 bases, and 5 bases lay in between. Germline V CDR1 and CDR2: SGHKS, YYEKEE (reference sequence). CDR3 in DNA: TGTGCCAGCAGCTTGTCGCGAGAGACCCAGTACTTC. Its protein is CASSLSRETQYF.

This chain connects TRBV6-2 or TRBV6-3 to TRBJ2-5; a weak D match, TRBD2 (6 bases). Germline V gene sequence: CDR1 MNHEY, CDR2 SVGEGT. V was trimmed by 1 base and J by 5 bases, leaving 14 bases between them. This CDR3 has 15 amino acids. CDR3 residues: CASSYLRLVGETQYF. The CDR3 nucleotides are TGTGCCAGCAGTTACTTGCGACTAGTGGGGGAGACCCAGTACTTC.

The CDR3 DNA is TGTGCCAGCAGCCTGGCGGATTATGGCTACACCTTC. Protein sequence: CASSLADYGYTF. This rearrangement joins TRBV4-2 to TRBJ1-2; no reliable D call. Deletions cut 4 bases from V and 5 bases from J, with 8 bases between. The CDR3 contains 12 residues. Per germline, CDR1 LGHNA and CDR2 YNFKEQ.

The chain joins TRBV12-3 or TRBV12-4 to TRBJ2-3; D may be TRBD2 (5 bases). Trimming cost V 7 bases and J 1 base, with 6 bases left between them. The CDR3 totals 12 residues. The CDR3 is CASTRGTDTQYF. CDR3 in DNA: TGTGCCAGCACGAGGGGCACAGATACGCAGTATTTT.

The V gene is TRBV14, the J gene TRBJ1-3; D remains ambiguous. CDR1 is SGHDN and CDR2 is FVKESK in the germline V gene. This CDR3 spans 15 amino acids. Trimming took off 3 bases at V and 0 bases at J, with 9 bases between the two ends. The CDR3 protein is CASSHGSGSGNTIYF. The CDR3 nucleotides are TGTGCCAGCAGCCATGGTTCAGGCTCTGGAAACACCATATATTTT.

This clone was counted only a few times. This chain joins TRBV2 and TRBJ1-4; D gene uncertain. Germline-derived CDR1 and CDR2 are SNHLY and FYNNEI. Trimming removed 3 bases at V and 8 bases at J, with 10 bases between. The CDR3 runs 13 residues. The DNA of the CDR3 is TGTGCCAGCAGTGAGGAGGGTTTCGAAAAACTGTTTTTT. Translating gives CASSEEGFEKLFF.

This rearrangement joins TRBV12-3 or TRBV12-4 to TRBJ2-5, with D possibly TRBD1 on 5 matching bases. The CDR3 extends over 13 amino acids. The V end lost 5 bases, the J end lost 2 bases, and 9 bases lay between the germline ends. CDR3 protein: CASSRQRQETQYF. The CDR3 DNA reads as TGTGCCAGCAGTCGACAGAGACAAGAGACCCAGTACTTC.

The gene calls are TRBV10-2 and TRBJ2-3; 9 bases map to TRBD2. Germline V gene lookup returns CDR1 WSHSY and CDR2 SAAADI. The CDR3 consists of 13 residues. Trimming cost V 6 bases and J 6 bases; bases outside gene matches: 4. DNA of the CDR3: TGCGCCAGCAGGGTAGCGGGAGCGGATACGCAGTATTTT. Translating it yields CASRVAGADTQYF.

This CDR3 is CASSSDRAYGYTF. The CDR3 nucleotides read TGTGCCAGCAGCTCGGACAGGGCCTATGGCTACACCTTC. This chain uses TRBV7-2 with TRBJ1-2, with TRBD1 identical over 8 bases. Germline trimming cut 4 bases from V and 4 bases from J; bases unmatched to any gene: 2. Per germline, CDR1 SGHTA and CDR2 FQGNSA. CDR3 size: 13 residues.

The chain joins TRBV28 to TRBJ1-1, with 8 bases fitting TRBD1. Germline CDR1 MDHEN, CDR2 SYDVKM. J was trimmed by 6 bases and V by 6 bases; bases with no gene match: 12. CDR3 size: 15 residues. CDR3 sequence reads: CASSPQDRANPEAFF. CDR3 coding DNA: TGTGCCAGCAGCCCACAGGACAGGGCCAATCCTGAAGCTTTCTTT.

The chain uses TRBV6-1 and TRBJ2-5; D ambiguous. Germline values: CDR1 MNHNS, CDR2 SASEGT. This CDR3 has 14 residues. The germline V and J ends were trimmed by 0 bases and 4 bases, with 9 bases remaining between them. The DNA of the CDR3 is TGTGCCAGCAGTGAAGCGACCAGCGCAGAGACCCAGTACTTC. Encoded protein: CASSEATSAETQYF.

The chain links TRBV11-2 to TRBJ1-3; D is ambiguous. The CDR3 sequence is 14 residues long. Looked up from germline, CDR1 is SGHAT and CDR2 is FQNNGV. The V end lost 2 bases, the J end lost 3 bases, and 8 bases lay between the germline ends. This CDR3 is CASSLTVNGNTIYF. CDR3 in DNA: TGTGCCAGCAGCTTAACGGTTAATGGAAACACCATATATTTT.

This chain uses TRBV7-8 with TRBJ2-1; perhaps TRBD2 as D (5 bases). The CDR3 length is 16 residues. The germline V gene has CDR1 SGHVS and CDR2 FQNEAQ. V dropped 3 bases and J dropped 8 bases, with 20 bases sitting between them. The CDR3 loop is CASSFISEVDGYEQFF. In nucleotides, the CDR3 is TGTGCCAGCAGCTTCATTAGCGAGGTGGATGGATATGAGCAGTTCTTC.

The chain recombines TRBV28 with TRBJ2-7; 8 nucleotides line up with TRBD1. Germline-derived CDR1 and CDR2 are MDHEN and SYDVKM. The CDR3 loop spans 13 amino acids. V was pared by 8 bases and J by 3 bases, with 6 bases of the junction left unmatched. CDR3 sequence reads: CASLPGTGYEQYF. CDR3 nucleotides: TGTGCCAGCCTTCCAGGGACAGGCTACGAGCAGTACTTC.

This clone turned up a few times. This chain joins TRBV24-1 and TRBJ2-5, with 10 bases aligning to TRBD1. From germline, CDR1 is KGHDR and CDR2 SFDVKD. V lost 3 bases, J lost 0 bases, and 3 bases stayed unmatched. This CDR3 spans 16 amino acids. CDR3 bases: TGTGCCACCAGTGATCCGGACAGGGGGTACCAAGAGACCCAGTACTTC. Translation gives CATSDPDRGYQETQYF.

V and J are TRBV20-1 and TRBJ1-1; tentative D call: TRBD1 (5 bases). The CDR3 contains 14 residues. The germline gives CDR1 DFQATT, CDR2 SNEGSKA (reference sequence). The ends were cut back, 3 bases at V and 5 bases at J, with 16 bases in the middle. CDR3 loop: CSASGNGGWTEAFF. The CDR3 nucleotides are TGCAGTGCTAGTGGAAACGGGGGTTGGACTGAAGCTTTCTTT.